These T cell receptor beta chains were read from a single sample in a study of blood T cell repertoires in COVID-19. TCRdb keeps only in-frame clones here, not all; method: immunoSEQ multiplex PCR. Among some 170,000 clones, 60% to 85% were seen once, and the ten largest hold 2.8%. Sequencing was performed on peripheral blood. These receptors originate from a man in his 70s with acute or convalescent COVID-19. Both conserved end residues are part of each CDR3. D genes are given only for firm matches. Size is stated for part of the rows, as once, few or many counts, or as a class when the clone is expanded.

length | D | size | J | V | CDR3 | DNA
16 | NA | NA | TRBJ1-2 | TRBV7-2 | CASSLGFGARNYGYTF | TGTGCCAGCAGCTTAGGGTTTGGGGCCAGGAACTATGGCTACACCTTC
15 | NA | few | TRBJ2-2 | TRBV7-6 | CASSSRGQNTGELFF | TGTGCCAGCAGCTCCCGCGGGCAGAACACCGGGGAGCTGTTTTTT
12 | NA | NA | TRBJ1-2 | TRBV5-5 | CASSRNRDGYTF | TGTGCCAGCAGCCGTAACAGGGATGGCTACACCTTC
13 | NA | NA | TRBJ1-1 | TRBV19 | CASNGHLNTEAFF | TGTGCCAGTAATGGACATTTGAACACTGAAGCTTTCTTT
16 | TRBD2 | NA | TRBJ2-7 | TRBV7-9 | CASSNFVTGGSHEQYF | TGTGCCAGCAGCAACTTCGTAACGGGAGGGTCCCACGAGCAGTACTTC
15 | TRBD2 | few | TRBJ2-2 | TRBV5-4 | CASSFSTSVTGELFF | TGTGCCAGCAGCTTTTCCACTAGCGTTACCGGGGAGCTGTTTTTT
15 | TRBD1 | NA | TRBJ2-5 | TRBV7-9 | CASRSIGTGQETQYF | TGTGCCAGCAGATCGATAGGGACAGGACAAGAGACCCAGTACTTC
16 | NA | NA | TRBJ1-5 | TRBV18 | CASSPGPGGFNQPQHF | TGTGCCAGCTCACCAGGACCGGGGGGCTTCAATCAGCCCCAGCATTTT
15 | NA | NA | TRBJ1-4 | TRBV18 | CASSPTGNSNEKLFF | TGTGCCAGCTCACCAACGGGAAACTCTAATGAAAAACTGTTTTTT
16 | TRBD2 | NA | TRBJ2-3 | TRBV27 | CASSPLGGGGTDTQYF | TGTGCCAGCAGTCCCCTGGGCGGGGGTGGTACAGATACGCAGTATTTT
19 | TRBD2 | NA | TRBJ2-3 | TRBV15 | CATSRDRLAGGGGTDTQYF | TGTGCCACCAGCAGAGATCGGCTAGCGGGGGGTGGGGGCACAGATACGCAGTATTTT
14 | NA | NA | TRBJ2-5 | TRBV6-1 | CASSEWQSQETQYF | TGTGCCAGCAGTGAGTGGCAGTCCCAAGAGACCCAGTACTTC
15 | TRBD2 | NA | TRBJ2-7 | TRBV28 | CASSVPSGGGGQQYF | TGTGCCAGCAGTGTACCTAGCGGGGGGGGCGGGCAGCAGTACTTC
15 | NA | NA | TRBJ1-2 | TRBV2 | CASSDSTGQLVGYTF | TGTGCCAGCAGTGACTCAACAGGGCAATTGGTCGGCTACACCTTC
13 | NA | NA | TRBJ1-1 | TRBV11-2 | CASSSQGNTEAFF | TGTGCCAGCAGCTCTCAGGGGAACACTGAAGCTTTCTTT
15 | TRBD1 | NA | TRBJ1-5 | TRBV19 | CASTEDRGFWEPQHF | TGTGCCAGTACCGAGGACAGGGGATTTTGGGAGCCCCAGCATTTT
14 | NA | NA | TRBJ1-1 | TRBV3-1/TRBV3-2 | CASMGRDMNTEAFF | TGTGCCAGCATGGGCAGGGACATGAACACTGAAGCTTTCTTT
15 | NA | once | TRBJ1-1 | TRBV7-3 | CASSPTALMNTEAFF | TGTGCCAGCAGCCCAACCGCCCTAATGAACACTGAAGCTTTCTTT
15 | TRBD1 | NA | TRBJ2-7 | TRBV5-4 | CASSLPGTASIEQYF | TGTGCCAGCAGCTTACCCGGGACAGCGTCTATCGAGCAGTACTTC
18 | TRBD2 | NA | TRBJ2-7 | TRBV10-2 | CASSDHTWEAGEMYEQYF | TGCGCCAGCAGTGACCACACCTGGGAGGCGGGAGAGATGTACGAGCAGTACTTC
15 | TRBD2 | NA | TRBJ2-1 | TRBV28 | CASLAGGPNVNEQFF | TGTGCCAGTCTAGCGGGAGGGCCCAATGTGAATGAGCAGTTCTTC
15 | TRBD1 | NA | TRBJ1-1 | TRBV5-6 | CASSWGDRENTEAFF | TGTGCCAGCAGCTGGGGGGACAGGGAGAACACTGAAGCTTTCTTT
15 | NA | NA | TRBJ1-3 | TRBV9 | CASSVAGGPGNTIYF | TGTGCCAGCAGCGTAGCCGGGGGGCCTGGAAACACCATATATTTT
16 | NA | NA | TRBJ1-5 | TRBV3-1/TRBV3-2 | CASSQDSGGSNQPQHF | TGTGCCAGCAGCCAAGATAGCGGGGGTAGCAATCAGCCCCAGCATTTT
15 | NA | NA | TRBJ2-7 | TRBV3-1/TRBV3-2 | CASSQDLGRPAAQYF | TGTGCCAGCAGCCAAGATTTGGGCAGGCCCGCCGCGCAGTACTTC
13 | TRBD2 | NA | TRBJ2-7 | TRBV27 | CASSPKPSGEQYF | TGTGCCAGCAGCCCTAAACCTAGCGGAGAGCAGTACTTC
16 | NA | NA | TRBJ1-3 | TRBV7-6 | CASSHEGRDSGNTIYF | TGTGCCAGCAGCCATGAGGGTAGGGACTCTGGAAACACCATATATTTT